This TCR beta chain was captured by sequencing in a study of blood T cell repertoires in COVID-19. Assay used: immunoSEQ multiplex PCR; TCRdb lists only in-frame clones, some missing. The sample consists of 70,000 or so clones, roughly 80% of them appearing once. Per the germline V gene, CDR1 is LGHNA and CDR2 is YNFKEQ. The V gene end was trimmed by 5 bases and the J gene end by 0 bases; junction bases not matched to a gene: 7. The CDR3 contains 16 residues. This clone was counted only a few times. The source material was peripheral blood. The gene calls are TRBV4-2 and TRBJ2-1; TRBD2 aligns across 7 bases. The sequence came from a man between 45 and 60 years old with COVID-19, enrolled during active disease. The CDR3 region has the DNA TGTGCCAGCAGCGAAGTGGGGGGGGGCTCCTACAATGAGCAGTTCTTC. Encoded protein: CASSEVGGGSYNEQFF.